These T cell receptor beta chains were read from a single sample in a study of blood T cell repertoires in COVID-19. TCRdb keeps only in-frame clones here, not all; method: immunoSEQ multiplex PCR. The sample carries roughly 500,000 clones, around 85% recorded once. Input material: peripheral blood. The receptor set was obtained from a human donor in a cohort sampled during active COVID-19. Both conserved end residues are part of each CDR3. Each record gives: V gene, D gene, J gene, clone size, CDR3 DNA, CDR3 protein. D genes are given only for firm matches. Clone size is stated in some rows and not others, as once, few, many or a class when expanded.

V: TRBV5-1; D: TRBD2; J: TRBJ2-7; size: -; DNA: TGCGCCAGCAGCTTGGTAAGCGGGACCTACGAGCAGTACTTC; CDR3: CASSLVSGTYEQYF
V: TRBV11-3; D: TRBD1; J: TRBJ2-7; size: -; DNA: TGTGCCAGCAGCTTAGGCTACCCGGGACAGGGGCAACTTCGCGACGAGCAGTACTTC; CDR3: CASSLGYPGQGQLRDEQYF
V: TRBV28; D: -; J: TRBJ2-7; size: -; DNA: TGTGCCAGCACAAGTGAGGGAGGAACCCTCTACGAGCAGTACTTC; CDR3: CASTSEGGTLYEQYF
V: TRBV11-2; D: -; J: TRBJ1-6; size: -; DNA: TGTGCCAGCAGATTACCAGGGGATTCACCCCTCCACTTT; CDR3: CASRLPGDSPLHF
V: TRBV2; D: TRBD1; J: TRBJ2-7; size: -; DNA: TGTGCCAGCACCCGCCAGGGGGTGTACGAGCAGTACTTC; CDR3: CASTRQGVYEQYF
V: TRBV7-3; D: TRBD2; J: TRBJ2-1; size: -; DNA: TGTGCCAGCAGCTTCGGCGGGAGCAATGAGCAGTTCTTC; CDR3: CASSFGGSNEQFF
V: TRBV28; D: -; J: TRBJ2-4; size: -; DNA: TGTGCCAGCAGTTTCCAGGGCTCGATGGCCAAAAACATTCAGTACTTC; CDR3: CASSFQGSMAKNIQYF
V: TRBV19; D: TRBD2; J: TRBJ2-1; size: -; DNA: TGTGCCAGTCACACCGGGGGGTCTACTGGTGAGCAGTTCTTC; CDR3: CASHTGGSTGEQFF
V: TRBV10-3; D: -; J: TRBJ2-7; size: -; DNA: TGTGCCATCGCAGAACAGGGCCTCCTTCCCTACGAGCAGTACTTC; CDR3: CAIAEQGLLPYEQYF
V: TRBV28; D: TRBD2; J: TRBJ2-7; size: -; DNA: TGTGCCAGCAGGACGACTAAGCGGGAGTATCACGAGCAGTACTTC; CDR3: CASRTTKREYHEQYF
V: TRBV4-2; D: -; J: TRBJ2-3; size: once; DNA: TGTGCCAGCAGCCAAGTTAGAGGGCCGGGAAGCCACACAGATACGCAGTATTTT; CDR3: CASSQVRGPGSHTDTQYF
V: TRBV4-2; D: TRBD2; J: TRBJ2-1; size: once; DNA: TGTGCCAGCAGCCAAGGGGGACTAGCGGGAGGTGGTGAGCAGTTCTTC; CDR3: CASSQGGLAGGGEQFF
V: TRBV7-3; D: TRBD2; J: TRBJ2-3; size: -; DNA: TGTGCCAGCAGCCTCGGGGGGTTAACAGATACGCAGTATTTT; CDR3: CASSLGGLTDTQYF
V: TRBV19; D: TRBD1; J: TRBJ1-4; size: -; DNA: TGTGCCAGTAGTTGGGAGACAGGGTGGAATGAAAAACTGTTTTTT; CDR3: CASSWETGWNEKLFF
V: TRBV2; D: TRBD2; J: TRBJ2-7; size: -; DNA: TGTGCCAGCACCCAACTAGCGGGAGCCCTCTACGAGCAGTACTTC; CDR3: CASTQLAGALYEQYF
V: TRBV9; D: -; J: TRBJ1-1; size: few; DNA: TGTGCCAGCAGCTCCCGGAGAGGGGGGAACACTGAAGCTTTCTTT; CDR3: CASSSRRGGNTEAFF
V: TRBV19; D: TRBD2; J: TRBJ2-5; size: -; DNA: TGTGCCAGTACCTCGAGCGGGAGGGCCGAGACCCAGTACTTC; CDR3: CASTSSGRAETQYF
V: TRBV25-1; D: TRBD1; J: TRBJ1-1; size: -; DNA: TGTGCCAGCCTACCCATGACAGGGAAGATGAACACTGAAGCTTTCTTT; CDR3: CASLPMTGKMNTEAFF
V: TRBV4-2; D: -; J: TRBJ2-1; size: -; DNA: TGTGCCAGCAGCCAAGTCCCCCTTTACAATGAGCAGTTCTTC; CDR3: CASSQVPLYNEQFF
V: TRBV20-1; D: TRBD1; J: TRBJ2-7; size: -; DNA: TGCAGTGCTAGTGGGGGACAGGGGGCGGGCGAGCAGTACTTC; CDR3: CSASGGQGAGEQYF
V: TRBV5-1; D: TRBD2; J: TRBJ2-1; size: few; DNA: TGCGCCAGCATGGGCGAGGGGAGGGGAAACTACAATGAGCAGTTCTTC; CDR3: CASMGEGRGNYNEQFF
V: TRBV6-5; D: -; J: TRBJ1-3; size: once; DNA: TGTGCCAGCAGTTCGAGATCTGGAAACACCATATATTTT; CDR3: CASSSRSGNTIYF
V: TRBV5-4; D: -; J: TRBJ2-7; size: -; DNA: TGTGCCAGCAGCTTCGACTCCTACTCCTACGAGCAGTACTTC; CDR3: CASSFDSYSYEQYF
V: TRBV5-1; D: TRBD1; J: TRBJ1-1; size: -; DNA: TGCGCCAGCAGCTTGTCGAACAGGGGAAGTGAAGCTTTCTTT; CDR3: CASSLSNRGSEAFF
V: TRBV5-8; D: -; J: TRBJ2-5; size: -; DNA: TGTGCCAGCTGTTCGGGAGGACAGTCCCAAGAGACCCAGTACTTC; CDR3: CASCSGGQSQETQYF
V: TRBV21-1; D: -; J: TRBJ2-1; size: -; DNA: TGTGCCAGCAGCAAACAAACAGGGGCCGCCCGGTGGGAGCAGTTCTTC; CDR3: CASSKQTGAARWEQFF
V: TRBV9; D: -; J: TRBJ2-2; size: -; DNA: TGTGCCAGCAGCGTAGCTAGCCACACCGGGGAGCTGTTTTTT; CDR3: CASSVASHTGELFF
V: TRBV5-4; D: TRBD2; J: TRBJ2-1; size: -; DNA: TGTGCCAGCAGCTCACAGCGGGAGAGCGTTTACAATGAGCAGTTCTTC; CDR3: CASSSQRESVYNEQFF
V: TRBV7-2; D: -; J: TRBJ2-6; size: -; DNA: TGTGCCAGCAGCTTAGCGCATTCTACGGGCTCTGGGGCCAACGTCCTGACTTTC; CDR3: CASSLAHSTGSGANVLTF
V: TRBV30; D: TRBD2; J: TRBJ2-3; size: -; DNA: TGTGCCTGGAGTTCCGGGACTAGCGGGAGCTACGGGGATACGCAGTATTTT; CDR3: CAWSSGTSGSYGDTQYF
V: TRBV15; D: -; J: TRBJ1-5; size: -; DNA: TGTGCCACCAGCAGCGACAGGTATTACCAGCCCCAGCATTTT; CDR3: CATSSDRYYQPQHF
V: TRBV15; D: -; J: TRBJ2-2; size: -; DNA: TGTGCCACCAGCAGAGATGGCAGGGTCGGCGGGGAGCTGTTTTTT; CDR3: CATSRDGRVGGELFF
V: TRBV5-6; D: -; J: TRBJ1-1; size: -; DNA: TGTGCCAGCAGCTTGGGGGCAGTAGAAGCTTTCTTT; CDR3: CASSLGAVEAFF
V: TRBV4-2; D: -; J: TRBJ1-3; size: few; DNA: TGTGCCAGCAGCCAAGAATCAGGCGTGGGCACCATATATTTT; CDR3: CASSQESGVGTIYF
V: TRBV7-9; D: -; J: TRBJ2-5; size: -; DNA: TGTGCCAGCAGCTTATATCCAGGGGAGACCCAGTACTTC; CDR3: CASSLYPGETQYF
V: TRBV10-2; D: TRBD2; J: TRBJ2-2; size: once; DNA: TGCGCCAGCACTGACCCGGGACTAGCGGGCAACACCGGGGAGCTGTTTTTT; CDR3: CASTDPGLAGNTGELFF
V: TRBV15; D: TRBD1; J: TRBJ1-2; size: -; DNA: TGTGCCACCAGCCGCAGGACAGGGTCTTATGGCTACACCTTC; CDR3: CATSRRTGSYGYTF
V: TRBV28; D: TRBD2; J: TRBJ2-7; size: few; DNA: TGTGCCAGCAGTTTACCCGGACTAGCCTTGCAGTACTTC; CDR3: CASSLPGLALQYF
V: TRBV5-1; D: -; J: TRBJ2-5; size: -; DNA: TGCGCCAGCAGCTTGGTATTGGAGGGAGAGACCCAGTACTTC; CDR3: CASSLVLEGETQYF
V: TRBV5-1; D: -; J: TRBJ2-7; size: once; DNA: TGCGCCAGCAGCTTTTCCACAGGGGGGGCCTACGAGCAGTACTTC; CDR3: CASSFSTGGAYEQYF
V: TRBV15; D: TRBD1; J: TRBJ1-6; size: -; DNA: TGTGCCACCAGCAATACAGGGGAAGGGGATAATTCACCCCTCCACTTT; CDR3: CATSNTGEGDNSPLHF
V: TRBV4-2; D: -; J: TRBJ2-7; size: -; DNA: TGTGCCAGCAGCCAAGATAGACAGCCGACCTACGAGCAGTACTTC; CDR3: CASSQDRQPTYEQYF
V: TRBV6-6; D: -; J: TRBJ2-7; size: -; DNA: TGTGCCAGCAGTTACTCAGCTAGCGAGAGTTACGAGCAGTACTTC; CDR3: CASSYSASESYEQYF
V: TRBV7-9; D: -; J: TRBJ2-5; size: once; DNA: TGTGCCAGCAGCCAGATCTCCGCAGAGACCCAGTACTTC; CDR3: CASSQISAETQYF
V: TRBV12-3/TRBV12-4; D: -; J: TRBJ2-7; size: -; DNA: TGTGCCAGCAGTTTAGGAGCCTACGAGCAGTACTTC; CDR3: CASSLGAYEQYF
V: TRBV5-1; D: TRBD2; J: TRBJ2-5; size: -; DNA: TGCGCCAGCAGGTCCGGGACTAGCGGGAGAGAGACCCAGTACTTC; CDR3: CASRSGTSGRETQYF
V: TRBV5-1; D: TRBD2; J: TRBJ2-7; size: few; DNA: TGCGCCAGCAGCCCGACTAGCGGGAGTCGCGAGCAGTACTTC; CDR3: CASSPTSGSREQYF
V: TRBV24-1; D: -; J: TRBJ2-5; size: -; DNA: TGTGCCACCAGTGATTTCGGTCAGGGGCCAGGAGAGACCCAGTACTTC; CDR3: CATSDFGQGPGETQYF
V: TRBV28; D: -; J: TRBJ1-2; size: -; DNA: TGTGCCAGCAGTCCCCCCCAGCGTCGGGGCTACACCTTC; CDR3: CASSPPQRRGYTF
V: TRBV28; D: -; J: TRBJ2-1; size: -; DNA: TGTGCCAGCAGTTTGTTAGCGGCCAATGAGCAGTTCTTC; CDR3: CASSLLAANEQFF
V: TRBV12-5; D: -; J: TRBJ2-2; size: -; DNA: TGTGCTAGTGGTTTGGCGCTTCAGGAGGCCACCGGGGAGCTGTTTTTT; CDR3: CASGLALQEATGELFF